This T cell receptor beta chain is from a study of blood T cell repertoires in COVID-19. Study at large: Nucleic acid was either cDNA or gDNA, and it came from T cells, B-cell-depleted T cells, or PBMCs.

The sample holds a few counts of this clone. The V and J ends lost 3 bases and 7 bases, in that order; junction bases with no gene match: 0. The CDR3 consists of 13 residues. Germline-derived CDR1 and CDR2 are SGHAT and FQDESV (reference sequence). Repertoires were generated with immunoSEQ multiplex PCR, while TCRdb's copy carries only in-frame clones and drops some. The table includes about 140,000 clones, roughly 85% detected once. The receptor comes from a man in his 60s with acute or convalescent COVID-19. This sequence joins TRBV11-1 and TRBJ2-1, with 10 bases fitting TRBD2. Sample: peripheral blood. DNA for the CDR3: TGTGCCAGCAGCTTGGGACTAGCGAATGAGCAGTTCTTC. Translated: CASSLGLANEQFF.